This passage covers 16 T cell receptor beta chains from one sample sequenced in a study of cytomegalovirus exposure and HLA in healthy donors. PCR employed 60 Vbeta and 13 Jbeta primers. Using immunoSEQ multiplex PCR, the repertoire was profiled, and TCRdb retains in-frame clones only, with some absent. Seen here are approximately 140,000 clones, around 65% observed once, and the top ten hold around 1.9%. Sequencing was done on a sample of PBMCs. Receptors were obtained from a male donor in good health and CMV-seronegative.

The rearrangement uses TRBV5-1 and TRBJ1-2, with a tentative D call TRBD1 (6 bases). The CDR3 is 13 residues long. Germline CDR1 SGHRS, CDR2 YFSETQ. V dropped 0 bases and J dropped 6 bases, with 9 bases sitting between them. This CDR3 is CASSLASGDGYTF. For the CDR3, the DNA is TGCGCCAGCAGCTTGGCGTCAGGGGATGGCTACACCTTC.

This chain links TRBV18 with TRBJ2-7; 8 nucleotides align to TRBD1. J gave up 3 bases and V 3 bases, and 10 bases lay outside the gene matches. The CDR3 sequence is 16 residues long. Germline V gives CDR1 KGHSH, CDR2 LQKENI. CDR3 protein: CASSPGGAGGNYEQYF. CDR3 in DNA: TGTGCCAGCTCACCGGGGGGTGCAGGGGGCAACTACGAGCAGTACTTC. The whole variable domain, filled in from reference TRBV18 and TRBJ2-7, reads NAGVMQNPRHLVRRRGQEARLRCSPMKGHSHVYWYRQLPEEGLKFMVYLQKENIIDESGMPKERFSAEFPKEGPSILRIQQVVRGDSAAYFCASSPGGAGGNYEQYFGPGTRLTVT.

The genes are TRBV30 and TRBJ2-2; 14 bases are a match to TRBD2. The CDR3 has 19 amino acids. Germline CDR1 reads GTSNPN; CDR2 reads SVGIG (reference sequence). The ends lost 2 bases at V and 6 bases at J; junction bases unmatched: 14. In DNA, the CDR3 is TGTGCCTGGAGTATTTTCTGGACTAGCGGGGGGATTCGACCCGGGGAGCTGTTTTTT. It specifies CAWSIFWTSGGIRPGELFF.

With regard to this clone: The identical CDR3 is also encoded by other nucleotide sequences in the sample. The chain joins TRBV5-1 to TRBJ2-7, with 9 positions matching TRBD2. This CDR3 has 14 residues. V shed 4 bases and J 6 bases; nucleotides not matched to a gene: 8. Germline V gene sequence: CDR1 SGHRS, CDR2 YFSETQ. CDR3 bases: TGCGCCAGCAGCCCAGGGCTAGCGGGGACCGAGCAGTACTTC. Translated: CASSPGLAGTEQYF. The complete variable domain, with remaining parts taken from reference TRBV5-1 and TRBJ2-7, reads KAGVTQTPRYLIKTRGQQVTLSCSPISGHRSVSWYQQTPGQGLQFLFEYFSETQRNKGNFPGRFSGRQFSNSRSEMNVSTLELGDSALYLCASSPGLAGTEQYFGPGTRLTVT.

The chain couples TRBV15 to TRBJ2-7; TRBD2 matches 10 bases. V dropped 1 base and J dropped 0; count of bases not matched to a gene: 9. The CDR3 loop spans 18 amino acids. CDR1 is LNHNV, CDR2 YYDKDF, per germline (reference sequence). The CDR3, as DNA: TGTGCCACCAGCAGAGGGGTAGCGGGGGGCACCACCTCCTACGAGCAGTACTTC. Translated: CATSRGVAGGTTSYEQYF.

The CDR3 DNA reads TGCGCCAGCAGCTTGGGCAGGGAAGGCACCGGGGAGCTGTTTTTT. Its protein is CASSLGREGTGELFF. The chain joins TRBV5-1 to TRBJ2-2, with a tentative D call TRBD1 (5 bases). Germline CDR1 is SGHRS and CDR2 is YFSETQ. The CDR3 spans 15 residues. Trimming pared 0 bases from V and 4 bases from J, leaving 10 bases between. The whole variable domain, filled in from reference TRBV5-1 and TRBJ2-2, reads KAGVTQTPRYLIKTRGQQVTLSCSPISGHRSVSWYQQTPGQGLQFLFEYFSETQRNKGNFPGRFSGRQFSNSRSEMNVSTLELGDSALYLCASSLGREGTGELFFGEGSRLTVL.

This clone was detected only a few times. The rearrangement joins TRBV7-9 to TRBJ1-6; TRBD1 aligns across 9 bases. This CDR3 comprises 15 residues. V lost 5 bases and J lost 8; bases outside the gene matches: 7. The germline gives CDR1 SEHNR, CDR2 FQNEAQ (reference sequence). CDR3 DNA: TGTGCCAGCAGCCCAAGGACAGGGGTGGATTCACCCCTCCACTTT. It specifies CASSPRTGVDSPLHF.

As to this clone: This specimen includes other DNA sequences encoding the same CDR3. The V gene is TRBV14, the J gene TRBJ1-1; no reliable D call. Trimming stripped 0 bases from V and 1 base from J, with 3 bases between. In germline, CDR1 is SGHDN, CDR2 FVKESK. The CDR3 totals 13 residues. In nucleotides, the CDR3 is TGTGCCAGCAGCCAAGATAGGAACACTGAAGCTTTCTTT. It specifies CASSQDRNTEAFF. The full variable domain, completed using reference TRBV14 and TRBJ1-1, is EAGVTQFPSHSVIEKGQTVTLRCDPISGHDNLYWYRRVMGKEIKFLLHFVKESKQDESGMPNNRFLAERTGGTYSTLKVQPAELEDSGVYFCASSQDRNTEAFFGQGTRLTVV.

This clone was counted only a few times. The CDR3, as DNA: TGTGCCAGCACCTTGGCCTCCGGACAGAACTATGGCTACACCTTC. Translated, it gives CASTLASGQNYGYTF. The gene calls are TRBV7-2 and TRBJ1-2, with D perhaps matching TRBD1 (6 bases). Germline CDR1 reads SGHTA; CDR2 reads FQGNSA. V was clipped by 7 bases and J by 2 bases, with 17 bases between them. This CDR3 has 15 amino acids.

This chain connects TRBV7-8 to TRBJ2-5, with 8 bases matching TRBD1. The CDR3 consists of 15 residues. CDR1 and CDR2 (germline): SGHVS, FQNEAQ. Germline trimming cut 2 bases from V and 5 bases from J; bases unmatched to any gene: 7. The CDR3 protein is CASSLIQGAWETQYF. CDR3 nucleotides: TGTGCCAGCAGCTTAATCCAGGGGGCGTGGGAGACCCAGTACTTC.

The chain uses TRBV29-1 and TRBJ2-1; TRBD1 matches at 7 bases. Trimming at V came to 6 bases and at J to 9 bases, leaving 5 bases not matched to a gene. Germline values: CDR1 SQVTM, CDR2 ANQGSEA. The CDR3 has 11 residues. The chain's CDR3 is CSVLDRPEQFF. The CDR3 DNA is TGCAGCGTCCTGGACAGGCCTGAGCAGTTCTTC.

Of note for this clone: The CDR3 ends on some other residue instead of the conserved phenylalanine or tryptophan, so this is likely a read error. V gene TRBV5-6 combines with J gene TRBJ2-7; D not resolved. Looked up from germline, CDR1 is SGHDT and CDR2 is YYEEEE. There are 11 residues in the CDR3. V lost 0 bases to trimming and J lost 6 bases, with 4 bases between them. As DNA, the CDR3 is TGTGCCAGCAGCTTGGGGGGCGAGCAGTACTTG. Translating gives CASSLGGEQYL.

This chain links TRBV19 with TRBJ1-4; the D gene is possibly TRBD1 (5 bases). There are 15 residues in the CDR3. Germline-derived CDR1 and CDR2 are LNHDA and SQIVND (reference sequence). The V end was cut by 3 bases, the J end by 8 bases, with 16 bases between. CDR3 DNA: TGTGCCAGTAGTATTTTTGGGCATGCAGGGGAAAAACTGTTTTTT. Translated: CASSIFGHAGEKLFF.

The chain couples TRBV19 to TRBJ1-1, with 10 bases lining up with TRBD1. The germline gives CDR1 LNHDA, CDR2 SQIVND (reference sequence). This CDR3 comprises 15 residues. V shed 0 bases, J shed 11 bases, and the junction held 9 bases outside the gene matches. CDR3 sequence (DNA): TGTGCCAGTAGTATAGATGGGACAGGGGATTTTGATGCTTTCTTT. Protein product: CASSIDGTGDFDAFF.

This clone showed up just a few times. The chain employs TRBV5-1 and TRBJ1-3; no reliable D call. Trimming shortened V by 0 bases and J by 0 bases, and 7 bases separated the two germline ends. Germline CDR1 is SGHRS and CDR2 is YFSETQ. The CDR3 has 15 residues. The CDR3 is CASSLGGISGNTIYF. The CDR3 DNA is TGCGCCAGCAGCTTGGGAGGTATCTCTGGAAACACCATATATTTT.

There are a few counts of this clone. The chain couples TRBV10-1 to TRBJ1-2, with D possibly being TRBD1 (5 bases). The CDR3 totals 16 residues. Trimming removed 5 bases from V and 3 bases from J, with 19 bases in between. Germline CDR1 and CDR2: WNHNN and SYGVQD (reference sequence). The CDR3 reads CASSHPEYGGDYGYTF. CDR3 DNA sequence: TGCGCCAGCAGTCACCCCGAATACGGGGGGGACTATGGCTACACCTTC.